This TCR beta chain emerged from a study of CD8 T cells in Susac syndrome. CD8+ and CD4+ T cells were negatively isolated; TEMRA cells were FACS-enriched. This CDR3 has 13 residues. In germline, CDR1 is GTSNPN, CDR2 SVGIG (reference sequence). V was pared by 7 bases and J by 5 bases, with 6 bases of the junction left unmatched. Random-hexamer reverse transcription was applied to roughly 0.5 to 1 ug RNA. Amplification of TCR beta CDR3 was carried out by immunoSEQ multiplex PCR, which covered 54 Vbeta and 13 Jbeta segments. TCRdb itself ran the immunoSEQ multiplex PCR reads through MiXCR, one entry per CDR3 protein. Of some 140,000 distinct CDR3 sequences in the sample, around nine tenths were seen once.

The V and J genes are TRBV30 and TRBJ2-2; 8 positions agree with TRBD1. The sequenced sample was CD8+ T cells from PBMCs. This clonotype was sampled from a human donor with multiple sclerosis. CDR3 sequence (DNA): TGTGCCTTCGGGACAGGACTTACCGGGGAGCTGTTTTTT. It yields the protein CAFGTGLTGELFF.